Listed below are T cell receptor beta chains from one sample, sequenced in a study of T cells expressing NK-cell markers. TCRdb re-called the 5' RACE reads and shows each CDR3 protein once, DNA omitted. Its listing shows about 450,000 distinct CDR3 sequences. Input material: blood T cells: a sorted CD56 or NKG2C T cell subset, CD4+ or CD8+ T cells, or bulk PBMC T cells (not recorded which). The receptors originated from a woman aged 18-69 years in good health. The CDR3 runs from the conserved cysteine through the conserved F or W.

V: TRBV20-1
J: TRBJ2-5
CDR3: CSARYSAGSGETQYF

V: TRBV4-1
J: TRBJ2-6
CDR3: CASGLGLASGANVLTF

V: TRBV27
J: TRBJ2-1
CDR3: CASSLSGLAGFNEQFF

V: TRBV29-1
J: TRBJ2-3
CDR3: CSVEWGPDTQYF

V: TRBV29-1
J: TRBJ2-3
CDR3: CSVASSSGPDTQYF

V: TRBV28
J: TRBJ2-4
CDR3: CASSLGTGSRTKNIQYF

V: TRBV14
J: TRBJ2-7
CDR3: CASSRQVGAYEQYF

V: TRBV7-8
J: TRBJ1-2
CDR3: CASSLFRGGNYGYTF

V: TRBV21-1
J: TRBJ2-3
CDR3: CASRFPGTSSTDTQYF

V: TRBV12-3/TRBV12-4
J: TRBJ2-5
CDR3: CASRGHYRAHQETQYF

V: TRBV10-2
J: TRBJ1-2
CDR3: CASSQGGSAIYTF

V: TRBV27
J: TRBJ2-7
CDR3: CASSLSLAGISSYEQYF

V: TRBV20-1
J: TRBJ1-3
CDR3: CSAREKLGGNTIYF

V: TRBV5-1
J: TRBJ2-1
CDR3: CASSSFAGNEQFF

V: TRBV7-2
J: TRBJ2-3
CDR3: CASLLAVGVDTQYF

V: TRBV18
J: TRBJ2-2
CDR3: CASSPSQSTGELFF

V: TRBV27
J: TRBJ2-3
CDR3: CASSGGGRGYTDTQYF

V: TRBV7-9
J: TRBJ2-5
CDR3: CASSSTPSETQYF

V: TRBV5-6
J: TRBJ2-3
CDR3: CASSLPGLAEKSTQYF

V: TRBV7-2
J: TRBJ2-2
CDR3: CASSLPLRATGELFF

V: TRBV6-1
J: TRBJ1-2
CDR3: CASRTRGFYGYTF

V: TRBV27
J: TRBJ2-7
CDR3: CASSFGGNTYEQYF

V: TRBV25-1
J: TRBJ1-5
CDR3: CASSEWDSSNQPQHF

V: TRBV20-1
J: TRBJ2-7
CDR3: CSAYPTVSSYEQYF

V: TRBV19
J: TRBJ2-6
CDR3: CASSTTGTSGANVLTF

V: TRBV21-1
J: TRBJ2-7
CDR3: CASSYRKRSPYEQYF

V: TRBV18
J: TRBJ1-5
CDR3: CASSPQDGNQPQHF

V: TRBV7-9
J: TRBJ1-2
CDR3: CASSLIQGWGYTF

V: TRBV20-1
J: TRBJ1-3
CDR3: CSARDPGFSGNTIYF

V: TRBV5-8
J: TRBJ2-5
CDR3: CAPEGRKYQETQYF

V: TRBV7-2
J: TRBJ1-1
CDR3: CASSPRGSDTEAFF

V: TRBV5-6
J: TRBJ2-5
CDR3: CASSRRKETQYF

V: TRBV7-2
J: TRBJ2-1
CDR3: CASSPDFPREQFF

V: TRBV12-3/TRBV12-4
J: TRBJ2-7
CDR3: CASGGGGGGYEQYF

V: TRBV24-1
J: TRBJ2-4
CDR3: CATSDGSLAKNIQYF

V: TRBV7-9
J: TRBJ2-2
CDR3: CASSLGGLFELFF

V: TRBV10-2
J: TRBJ1-3
CDR3: CASTENEVGREDGNTIYF

V: TRBV10-2
J: TRBJ2-5
CDR3: CATSWAGAQETQYF

V: TRBV7-2
J: TRBJ1-4
CDR3: CASSFWTTNEKLFF

V: TRBV9
J: TRBJ2-1
CDR3: CASSVAEGFNEQFF

V: TRBV7-2
J: TRBJ1-5
CDR3: CASSLAREDQPQHF

V: TRBV12-3/TRBV12-4
J: TRBJ2-4
CDR3: CASSYNGGPFYF

V: TRBV27
J: TRBJ1-5
CDR3: CASSWGSRQPQHF

V: TRBV5-1
J: TRBJ1-5
CDR3: CASSLSGDNNQPQHF

V: TRBV24-1
J: TRBJ1-5
CDR3: CATSVGPQGQGVNQPQHF

V: TRBV1
J: TRBJ1-2
CDR3: CTSSQVWGFNYGYTF

V: TRBV20-1
J: TRBJ2-2
CDR3: CSARDGRLASNTGELFF

V: TRBV4-3
J: TRBJ1-5
CDR3: CASSQVRLPNQPQHF

V: TRBV5-1
J: TRBJ2-1
CDR3: CASSLGGQTHNEQFF